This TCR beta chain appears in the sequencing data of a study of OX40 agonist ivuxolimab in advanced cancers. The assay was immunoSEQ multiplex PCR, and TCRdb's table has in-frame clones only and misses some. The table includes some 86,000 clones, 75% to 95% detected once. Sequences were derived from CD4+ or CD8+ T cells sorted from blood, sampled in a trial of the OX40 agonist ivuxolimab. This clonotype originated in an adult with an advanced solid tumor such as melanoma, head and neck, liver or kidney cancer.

CDR3 coding DNA: TGCGCCAGCAGCCAAGAGCGAGCGGGAGCCTACAATGAGCAGTTCTTC. Translation gives CASSQERAGAYNEQFF. The chain is built from TRBV4-1 and TRBJ2-1; TRBD2 matches 8 bases. Germline lookup yields CDR1 MGHRA and CDR2 YSYEKL. V lost 0 bases, J lost 2 bases, and 3 bases stayed unmatched. CDR3 length equals 16 residues.